This paragraph reports one T cell receptor beta chain. The sample belongs to a study of blood T cell repertoires in COVID-19. V lost 0 bases and J 12 bases, leaving 9 bases between the germline ends. Germline V gene lookup returns CDR1 MNHNS and CDR2 SASEGT. This CDR3 region has 12 residues. This table comes from immunoSEQ multiplex PCR, and its TCRdb copy is limited to in-frame clones, with some not included. The sample has some 350,000 clones; around 84% are singletons. The specimen sequenced was peripheral blood. This TCR was sampled from a human donor in a cohort sampled during active COVID-19. The chain combines TRBV6-1 with TRBJ2-1; D is possibly TRBD2 (7 bases). The CDR3, as DNA: TGTGCCAGCAGTGAAGCAGGGGGGGGGCAGTTCTTC. This sequence encodes CASSEAGGGQFF.